The 3 T cell receptor beta chains below come from one sample, sequenced in a study of cytomegalovirus exposure and HLA in healthy donors. Produced via immunoSEQ multiplex PCR; TCRdb's table is partial and in-frame only. This sample has about 95,000 clones, with 85% found just once. Material: PBMCs. All receptors come from a man between 18 and 35 years old in good health and CMV-seropositive.

There are a few counts of this clone. The gene calls are TRBV5-1 and TRBJ2-7; TRBD1 is a possible D gene (5 bases). Trimming took off 4 bases at V and 0 bases at J, with 14 bases between the two ends. The CDR3 covers 15 residues. Germline values: CDR1 SGHRS, CDR2 YFSETQ. The CDR3 nucleotides read TGCGCCAGCAGCCCCCAGGACACCCGCTCCTACGAGCAGTACTTC. This translates into CASSPQDTRSYEQYF.

The chain carries TRBV27 and TRBJ1-1, with TRBD1 matching 9 bases. The CDR3 spans 16 residues. The V and J ends lost 8 bases and 0 bases, in that order; junction bases with no gene match: 10. Germline V gene lookup returns CDR1 MNHEY and CDR2 SMNVEV (reference sequence). The CDR3 sequence: CASDPLGQGLNTEAFF. In DNA, the CDR3 is TGTGCCAGCGATCCCCTGGGACAGGGCCTGAACACTGAAGCTTTCTTT.

The chain is built from TRBV2 and TRBJ2-5; 7 bases map to TRBD1. Trimming at V came to 4 bases and at J to 3 bases, leaving 11 bases not matched to a gene. The CDR3 runs to 16 residues. Germline loops: CDR1 SNHLY, CDR2 FYNNEI. CDR3 nucleotides: TGTGCCAGCAGTGGAACTACAGGGGCCCTAAAAGAGACCCAGTACTTC. Translation gives CASSGTTGALKETQYF.